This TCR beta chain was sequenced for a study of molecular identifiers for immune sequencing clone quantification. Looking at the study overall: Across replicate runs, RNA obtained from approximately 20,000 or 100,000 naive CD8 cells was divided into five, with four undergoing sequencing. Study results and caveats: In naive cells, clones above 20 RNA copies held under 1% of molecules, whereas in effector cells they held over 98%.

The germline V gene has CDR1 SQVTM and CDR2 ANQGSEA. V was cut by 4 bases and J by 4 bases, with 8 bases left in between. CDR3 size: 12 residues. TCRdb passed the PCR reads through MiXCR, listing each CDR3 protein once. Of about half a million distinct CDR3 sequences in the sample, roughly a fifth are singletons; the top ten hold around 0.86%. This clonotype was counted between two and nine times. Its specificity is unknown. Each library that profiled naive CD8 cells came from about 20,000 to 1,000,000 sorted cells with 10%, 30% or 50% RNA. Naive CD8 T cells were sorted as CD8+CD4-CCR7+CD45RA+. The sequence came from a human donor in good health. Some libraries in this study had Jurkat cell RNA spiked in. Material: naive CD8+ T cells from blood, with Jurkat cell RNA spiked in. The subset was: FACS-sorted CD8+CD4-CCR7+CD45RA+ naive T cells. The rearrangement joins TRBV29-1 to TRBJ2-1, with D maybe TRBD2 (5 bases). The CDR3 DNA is TGCAGCGTTGTCGGGGTTTACAATGAGCAGTTCTTC. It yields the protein CSVVGVYNEQFF.